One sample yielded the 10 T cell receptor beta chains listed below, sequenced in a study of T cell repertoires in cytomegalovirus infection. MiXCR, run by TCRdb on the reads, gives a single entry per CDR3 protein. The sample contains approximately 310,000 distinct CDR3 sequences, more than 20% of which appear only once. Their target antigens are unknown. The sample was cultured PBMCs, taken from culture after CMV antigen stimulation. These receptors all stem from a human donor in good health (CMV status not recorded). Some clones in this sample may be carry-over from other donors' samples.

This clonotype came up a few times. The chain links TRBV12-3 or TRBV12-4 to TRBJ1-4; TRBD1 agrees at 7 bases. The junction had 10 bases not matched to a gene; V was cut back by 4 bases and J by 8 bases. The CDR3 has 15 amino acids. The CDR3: CASSWGNRGYEKLFF. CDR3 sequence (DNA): TGTGCCAGCAGTTGGGGGAACAGGGGATACGAAAAACTGTTTTTT.

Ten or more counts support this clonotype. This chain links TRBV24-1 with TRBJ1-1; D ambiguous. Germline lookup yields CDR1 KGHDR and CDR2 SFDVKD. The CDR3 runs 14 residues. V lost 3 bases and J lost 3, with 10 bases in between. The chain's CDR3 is CATSDPGRDTEAFF. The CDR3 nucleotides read TGTGCCACCAGTGATCCAGGACGGGACACTGAAGCTTTCTTT.

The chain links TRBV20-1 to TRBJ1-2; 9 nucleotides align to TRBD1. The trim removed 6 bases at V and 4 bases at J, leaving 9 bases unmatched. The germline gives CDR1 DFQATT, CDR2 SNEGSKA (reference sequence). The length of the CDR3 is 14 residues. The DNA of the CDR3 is TGCAGTGCCCCCGGGACAGGGAGGAGCTATGGCTACACCTTC. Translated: CSAPGTGRSYGYTF.

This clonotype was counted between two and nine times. The CDR3 bases are TGTGCCAGCAGCTTAGTGGGGGCAGGAGGAAACACCATATATTTT. It yields the protein CASSLVGAGGNTIYF. This chain links TRBV7-2 with TRBJ1-3, with D possibly matching TRBD1 (6 bases). The CDR3 is made up of 15 amino acids. In germline, CDR1 is SGHTA, CDR2 FQGNSA. Trimming cost V 1 base and J 4 bases, with 11 bases left between them. The whole variable domain, remainder taken from reference TRBV7-2 and TRBJ1-3, is GAGVSQSPSNKVTEKGKDVELRCDPISGHTALYWYRQSLGQGLEFLIYFQGNSAPDKSGLPSDRFSAERTGGSVSTLTIQRTQQEDSAVYLCASSLVGAGGNTIYFGEGSWLTVV.

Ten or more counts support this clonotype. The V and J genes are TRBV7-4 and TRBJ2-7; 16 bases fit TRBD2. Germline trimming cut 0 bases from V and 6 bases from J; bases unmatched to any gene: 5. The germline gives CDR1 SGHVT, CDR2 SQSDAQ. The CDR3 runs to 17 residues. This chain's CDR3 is CASSLAGTSGRAGEQYV. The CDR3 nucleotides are TGTGCCAGCAGCTTAGCGGGGACTAGCGGGAGGGCGGGCGAGCAGTACGTC.

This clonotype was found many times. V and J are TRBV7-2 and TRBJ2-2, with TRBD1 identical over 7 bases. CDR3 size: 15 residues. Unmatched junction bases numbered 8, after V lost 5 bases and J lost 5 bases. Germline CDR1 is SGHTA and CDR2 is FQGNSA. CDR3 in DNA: TGTGCCAGCAGCACTCGACAGGGCGGGACCGGGGAGCTGTTTTTT. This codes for CASSTRQGGTGELFF. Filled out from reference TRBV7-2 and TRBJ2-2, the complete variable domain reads GAGVSQSPSNKVTEKGKDVELRCDPISGHTALYWYRQSLGQGLEFLIYFQGNSAPDKSGLPSDRFSAERTGGSVSTLTIQRTQQEDSAVYLCASSTRQGGTGELFFGEGSRLTVL.

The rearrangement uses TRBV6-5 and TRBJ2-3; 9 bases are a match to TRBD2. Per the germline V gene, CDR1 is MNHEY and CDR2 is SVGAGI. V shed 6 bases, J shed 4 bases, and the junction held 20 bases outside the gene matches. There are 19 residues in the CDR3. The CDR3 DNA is TGTGCCAGCAGAGGGTCGCGGGGAATGAGCGGGAGGATCTCAGATACGCAGTATTTT. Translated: CASRGSRGMSGRISDTQYF.

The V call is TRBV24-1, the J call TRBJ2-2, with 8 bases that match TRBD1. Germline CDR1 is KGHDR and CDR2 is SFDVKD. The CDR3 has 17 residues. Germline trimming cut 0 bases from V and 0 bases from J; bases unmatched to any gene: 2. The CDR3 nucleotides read TGTGCCACCAGTGATTTGTTGACAGGGGCGAACACCGGGGAGCTGTTTTTT. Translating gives CATSDLLTGANTGELFF.

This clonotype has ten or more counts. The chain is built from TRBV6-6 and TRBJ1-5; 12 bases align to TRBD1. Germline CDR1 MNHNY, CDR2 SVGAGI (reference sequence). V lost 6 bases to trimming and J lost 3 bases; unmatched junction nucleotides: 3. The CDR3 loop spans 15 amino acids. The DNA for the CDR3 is TGTGCCAGCAGAAAGGGACAGGGGGCCAATCAGCCCCAGCATTTT. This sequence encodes CASRKGQGANQPQHF.

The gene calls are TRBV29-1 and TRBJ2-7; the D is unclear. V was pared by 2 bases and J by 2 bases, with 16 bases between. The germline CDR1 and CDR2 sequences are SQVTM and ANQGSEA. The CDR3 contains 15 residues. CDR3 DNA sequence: TGCAGCGTTGAAAACTTAACAGTCTCTACCTACGAGCAGTACTTC. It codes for CSVENLTVSTYEQYF.